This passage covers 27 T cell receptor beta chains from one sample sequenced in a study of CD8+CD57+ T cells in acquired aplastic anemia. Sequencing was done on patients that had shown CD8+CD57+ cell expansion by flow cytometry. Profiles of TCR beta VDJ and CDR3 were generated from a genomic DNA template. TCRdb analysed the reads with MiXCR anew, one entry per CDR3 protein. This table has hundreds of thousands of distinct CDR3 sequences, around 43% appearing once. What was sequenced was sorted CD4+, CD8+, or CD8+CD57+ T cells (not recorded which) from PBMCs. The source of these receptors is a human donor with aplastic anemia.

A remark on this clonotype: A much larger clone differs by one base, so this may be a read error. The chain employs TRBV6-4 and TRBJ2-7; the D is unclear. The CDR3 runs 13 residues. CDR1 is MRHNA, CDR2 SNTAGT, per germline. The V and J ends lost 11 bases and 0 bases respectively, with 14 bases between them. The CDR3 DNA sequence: TGTGCCTGCACCCCCATTGTCTCCTACGAGCAGTACTTC. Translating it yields CACTPIVSYEQYF.

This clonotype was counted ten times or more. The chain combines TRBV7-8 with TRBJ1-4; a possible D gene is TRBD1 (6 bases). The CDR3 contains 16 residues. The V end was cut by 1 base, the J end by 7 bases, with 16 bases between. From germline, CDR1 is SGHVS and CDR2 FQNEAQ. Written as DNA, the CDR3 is TGTGCCAGCAGCTTAGTTTACGGGGGCAATCGTGAAAAACTGTTTTTT. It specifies CASSLVYGGNREKLFF.

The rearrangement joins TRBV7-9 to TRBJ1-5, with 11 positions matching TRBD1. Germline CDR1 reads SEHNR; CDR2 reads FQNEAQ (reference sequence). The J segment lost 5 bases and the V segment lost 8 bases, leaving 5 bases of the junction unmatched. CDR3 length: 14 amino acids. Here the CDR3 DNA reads TGTGCCAGCTGGACAGGGGGCTGGGATCAGCCCCAGCATTTT. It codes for CASWTGGWDQPQHF. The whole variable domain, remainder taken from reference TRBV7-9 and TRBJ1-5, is DTGVSQNPRHKITKRGQNVTFRCDPISEHNRLYWYRQTLGQGPEFLTYFQNEAQLEKSRLLSDRFSAERPKGSFSTLEIQRTEQGDSAMYLCASWTGGWDQPQHFGDGTRLSIL.

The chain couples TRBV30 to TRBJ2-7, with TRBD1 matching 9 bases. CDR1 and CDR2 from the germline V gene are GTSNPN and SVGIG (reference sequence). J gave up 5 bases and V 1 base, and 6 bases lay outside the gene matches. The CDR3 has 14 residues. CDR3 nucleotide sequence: TGTGCCTGGAGTGCGGGACAGGGAAACCACGAGCAGTACTTC. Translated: CAWSAGQGNHEQYF.

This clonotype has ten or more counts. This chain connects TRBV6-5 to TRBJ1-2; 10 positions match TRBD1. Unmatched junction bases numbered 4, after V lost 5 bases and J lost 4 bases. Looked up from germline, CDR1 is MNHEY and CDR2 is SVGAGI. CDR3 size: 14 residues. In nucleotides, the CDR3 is TGTGCCAGCAGTAGGGACAGGGGCTTCTATGGCTACACCTTC. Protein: CASSRDRGFYGYTF.

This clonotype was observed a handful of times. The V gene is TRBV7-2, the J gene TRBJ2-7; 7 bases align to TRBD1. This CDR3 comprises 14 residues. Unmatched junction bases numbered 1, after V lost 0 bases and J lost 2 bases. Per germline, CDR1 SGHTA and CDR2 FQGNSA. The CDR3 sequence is CASSLAGTAYEQYF. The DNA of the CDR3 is TGTGCCAGCAGCTTAGCGGGGACAGCCTACGAGCAGTACTTC.

The CDR3 sequence: CSGAGTNYEQYF. For the CDR3, the DNA is TGCAGTGGGGCCGGGACAAACTACGAGCAGTACTTC. The chain combines TRBV20-1 with TRBJ2-7; maybe TRBD1 (6 bases). Per the germline V gene, CDR1 is DFQATT and CDR2 is SNEGSKA (reference sequence). This CDR3 contains 12 residues. The V and J ends lost 7 bases and 3 bases respectively, with 13 bases between them.

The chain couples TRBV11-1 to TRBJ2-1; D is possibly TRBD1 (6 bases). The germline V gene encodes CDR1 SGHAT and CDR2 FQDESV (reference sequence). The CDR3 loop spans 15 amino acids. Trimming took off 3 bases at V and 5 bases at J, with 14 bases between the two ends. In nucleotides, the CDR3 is TGTGCCAGCAGCTTGACCGGGACACAAAACAATGAGCAGTTCTTC. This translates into CASSLTGTQNNEQFF. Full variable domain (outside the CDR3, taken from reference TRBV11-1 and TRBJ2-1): EAEVAQSPRYKITEKSQAVAFWCDPISGHATLYWYRQILGQGPELLVQFQDESVVDDSQLPKDRFSAERLKGVDSTLKIQPAELGDSAMYLCASSLTGTQNNEQFFGPGTRLTVL.

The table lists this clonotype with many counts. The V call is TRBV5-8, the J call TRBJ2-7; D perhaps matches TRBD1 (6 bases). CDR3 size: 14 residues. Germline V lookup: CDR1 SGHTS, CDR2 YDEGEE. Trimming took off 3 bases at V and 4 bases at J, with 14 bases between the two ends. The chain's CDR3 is CASSSSQGGYEQYF. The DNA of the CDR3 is TGTGCCAGCAGCTCCTCACAGGGTGGATACGAGCAGTACTTC. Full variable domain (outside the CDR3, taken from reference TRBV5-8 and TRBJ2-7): EAGVTQSPTHLIKTRGQQATLRCSPISGHTSVYWYQQALGLGLQFLLWYDEGEERNRGNFPPRFSGRQFPNYSSELNVNALELEDSALYLCASSSSQGGYEQYFGPGTRLTVT.

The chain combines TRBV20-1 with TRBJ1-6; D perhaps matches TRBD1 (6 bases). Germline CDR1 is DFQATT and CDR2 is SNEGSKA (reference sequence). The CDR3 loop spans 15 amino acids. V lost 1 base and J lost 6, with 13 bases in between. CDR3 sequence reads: CSARGTETANSPLHF. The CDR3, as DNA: TGCAGTGCTAGAGGGACAGAGACAGCTAATTCACCCCTCCACTTT.

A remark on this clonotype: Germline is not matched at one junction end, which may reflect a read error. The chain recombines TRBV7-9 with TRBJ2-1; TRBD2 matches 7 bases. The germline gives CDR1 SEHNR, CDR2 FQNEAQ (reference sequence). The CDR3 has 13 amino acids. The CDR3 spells CASSPRDYNGQFF. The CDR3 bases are TGCGCCAGCAGCCCCAGGGACTACAATGGGCAGTTCTTC.

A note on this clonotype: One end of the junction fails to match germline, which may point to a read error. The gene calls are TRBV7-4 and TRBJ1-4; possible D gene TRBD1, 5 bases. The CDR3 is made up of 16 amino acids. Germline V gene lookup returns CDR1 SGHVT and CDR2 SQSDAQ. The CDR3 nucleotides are TGTGCCAGCAGTTTAGTGGGGGGACGGAATTATGGAAAACTGTTTTTT. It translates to CASSLVGGRNYGKLFF.

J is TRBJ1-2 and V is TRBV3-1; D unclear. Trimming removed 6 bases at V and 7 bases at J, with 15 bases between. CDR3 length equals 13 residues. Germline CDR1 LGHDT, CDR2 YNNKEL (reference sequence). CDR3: CASRHEQSRGYTF. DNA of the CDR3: TGTGCCAGCAGGCACGAGCAGTCTCGTGGCTACACCTTC. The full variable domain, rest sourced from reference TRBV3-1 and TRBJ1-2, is DTAVSQTPKYLVTQMGNDKSIKCEQNLGHDTMYWYKQDSKKFLKIMFSYNNKELIINETVPNRFSPKSPDKAHLNLHINSLELGDSAVYFCASRHEQSRGYTFGSGTRLTVV.

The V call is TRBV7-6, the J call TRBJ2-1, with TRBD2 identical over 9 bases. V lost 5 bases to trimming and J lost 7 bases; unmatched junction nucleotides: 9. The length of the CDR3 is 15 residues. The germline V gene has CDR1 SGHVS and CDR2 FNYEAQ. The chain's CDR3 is CASSHGLAFSNEQFF. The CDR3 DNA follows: TGTGCCAGCAGCCATGGACTAGCGTTCAGTAATGAGCAGTTCTTC.

The CDR3 sequence is CASRRLGQGGSYEQYF. CDR3 in DNA: TGTGCCAGCAGACGCCTGGGACAGGGAGGGTCCTACGAGCAGTACTTC. The V and J genes are TRBV5-5 and TRBJ2-7; 9 bases are shared with TRBD1. The junction had 10 bases not matched to a gene; V was cut back by 5 bases and J by 1 base. This CDR3 has 16 amino acids. Germline V gives CDR1 SGHKS, CDR2 YYEKEE (reference sequence).

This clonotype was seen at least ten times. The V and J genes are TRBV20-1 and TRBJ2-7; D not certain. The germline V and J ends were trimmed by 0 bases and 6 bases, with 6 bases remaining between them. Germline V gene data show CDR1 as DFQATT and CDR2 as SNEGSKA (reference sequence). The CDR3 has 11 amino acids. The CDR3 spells CSARDVREQYF. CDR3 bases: TGCAGTGCTAGAGATGTCCGCGAGCAGTACTTC.

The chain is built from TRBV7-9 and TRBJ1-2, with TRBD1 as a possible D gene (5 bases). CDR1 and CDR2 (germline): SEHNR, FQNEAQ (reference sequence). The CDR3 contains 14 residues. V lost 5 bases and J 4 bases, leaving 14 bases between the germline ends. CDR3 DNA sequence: TGTGCCAGCAGCCGCGGGGGGTTGAGCTATGGCTACACCTTC. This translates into CASSRGGLSYGYTF.

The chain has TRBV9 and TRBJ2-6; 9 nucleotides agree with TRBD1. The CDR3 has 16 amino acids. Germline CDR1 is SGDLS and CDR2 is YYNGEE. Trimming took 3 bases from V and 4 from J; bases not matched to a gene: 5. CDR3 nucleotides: TGTGCCAGCAGCGATGGGACAGGGAGGGGGGCCAACGTCCTGACTTTC. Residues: CASSDGTGRGANVLTF.

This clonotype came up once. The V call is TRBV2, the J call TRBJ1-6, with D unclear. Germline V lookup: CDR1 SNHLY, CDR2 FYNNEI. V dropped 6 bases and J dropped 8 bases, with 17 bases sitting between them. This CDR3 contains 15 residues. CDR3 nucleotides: TGTGCCAGCAGCGCCACGATACTAGTGGATTCACCCCTCCACTTT. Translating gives CASSATILVDSPLHF.

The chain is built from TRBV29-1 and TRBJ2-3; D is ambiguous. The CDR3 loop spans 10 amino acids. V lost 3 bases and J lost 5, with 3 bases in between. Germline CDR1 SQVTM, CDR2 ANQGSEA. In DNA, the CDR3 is TGCAGCGTTGATGGAGATACGCAGTATTTT. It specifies CSVDGDTQYF.

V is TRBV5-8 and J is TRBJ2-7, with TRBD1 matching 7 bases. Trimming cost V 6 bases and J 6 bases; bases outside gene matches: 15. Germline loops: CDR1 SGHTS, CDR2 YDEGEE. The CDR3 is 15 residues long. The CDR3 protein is CASTPGAGGISEQYF. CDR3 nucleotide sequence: TGTGCCAGCACTCCCGGGGCAGGGGGTATAAGCGAGCAGTACTTC.

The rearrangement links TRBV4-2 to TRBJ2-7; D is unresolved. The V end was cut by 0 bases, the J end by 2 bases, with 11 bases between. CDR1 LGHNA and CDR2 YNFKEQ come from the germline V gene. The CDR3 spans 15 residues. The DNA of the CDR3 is TGTGCCAGCAGCCAAGATCCTGGGTCCACCTACGAGCAGTACTTC. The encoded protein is CASSQDPGSTYEQYF.

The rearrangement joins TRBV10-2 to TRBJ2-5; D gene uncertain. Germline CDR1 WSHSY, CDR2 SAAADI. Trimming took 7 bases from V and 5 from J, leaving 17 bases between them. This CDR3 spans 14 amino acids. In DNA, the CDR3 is TGCGCCAGCAAAAGCAGTCCTAGACGGGAGACCCAGTACTTC. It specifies CASKSSPRRETQYF.

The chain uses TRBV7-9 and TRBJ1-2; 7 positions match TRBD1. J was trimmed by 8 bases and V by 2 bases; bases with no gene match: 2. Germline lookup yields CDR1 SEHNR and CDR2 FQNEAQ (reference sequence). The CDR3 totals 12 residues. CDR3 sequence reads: CASSLTRGGYTF. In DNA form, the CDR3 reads TGTGCCAGCAGCTTAACCAGGGGGGGCTACACCTTC.

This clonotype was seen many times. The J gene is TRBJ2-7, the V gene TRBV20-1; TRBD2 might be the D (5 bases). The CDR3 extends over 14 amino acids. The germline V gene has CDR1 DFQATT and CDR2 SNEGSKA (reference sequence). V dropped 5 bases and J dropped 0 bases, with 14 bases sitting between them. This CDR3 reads CSAFSVRDSYEQYF. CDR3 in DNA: TGCAGTGCTTTTTCAGTACGGGACTCCTACGAGCAGTACTTC.

In DNA form, the CDR3 reads TGTGCCAGCAGTGATTGCACCGGTAACTATGGCTACACCTTC. This translates into CASSDCTGNYGYTF. This chain uses TRBV6-1 with TRBJ1-2; D is ambiguous. V lost 3 bases and J lost 1, with 9 bases in between. Germline V gene data show CDR1 as MNHNS and CDR2 as SASEGT. The CDR3 consists of 14 residues.

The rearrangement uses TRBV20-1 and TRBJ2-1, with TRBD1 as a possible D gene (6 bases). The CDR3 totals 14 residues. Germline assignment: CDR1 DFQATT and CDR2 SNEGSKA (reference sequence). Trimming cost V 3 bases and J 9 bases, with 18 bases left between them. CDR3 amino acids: CSASEGTIFSEQFF. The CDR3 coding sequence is TGCAGTGCTAGCGAGGGGACAATATTCAGTGAGCAGTTCTTC.